This T cell receptor (beta chain) was sequenced during a study of blood T cell repertoires in COVID-19. Study in general: Researchers got acute and convalescent COVID-19 samples from the United States, Italy and Spain. From T cells, B-cell-depleted T cells, or PBMCs came the material, which was cDNA or gDNA.

The germline CDR1 and CDR2 sequences are KGHSH and LQKENI. The CDR3 has 16 residues. Trimming took 4 bases from V and 2 from J, leaving 15 bases between them. Some clones are missing from TCRdb's copy, which holds only in-frame ones; the method was immunoSEQ multiplex PCR. The profile shows around 180,000 clones, about 82% of them singletons. This chain joins TRBV18 and TRBJ2-1; possible D gene TRBD2, 6 bases. What was sequenced was peripheral blood. The receptor comes from a woman aged 30 to 39 with acute or convalescent COVID-19. CDR3: CASSHEGSGTYNEQFF. DNA for the CDR3: TGTGCCAGCTCACATGAGGGTAGCGGCACCTACAATGAGCAGTTCTTC. Together with reference TRBV18 and TRBJ2-1, the CDR3 gives the full variable domain: NAGVMQNPRHLVRRRGQEARLRCSPMKGHSHVYWYRQLPEEGLKFMVYLQKENIIDESGMPKERFSAEFPKEGPSILRIQQVVRGDSAAYFCASSHEGSGTYNEQFFGPGTRLTVL.